The source of this T cell receptor (beta chain) is a study of cytomegalovirus exposure and HLA in healthy donors. At the time of sampling, donors were nominally healthy, though unrecorded immune exposures were likely. 60 Vbeta and 13 Jbeta primers were used in PCR. This table comes from immunoSEQ multiplex PCR, and its TCRdb copy is limited to in-frame clones, with some not included. The repertoire holds approximately 53,000 clones, with 60% to 80% as singletons. The CDR3 is 12 residues long. V was pared by 7 bases and J by 7 bases, with 7 bases of the junction left unmatched. The germline CDR1 and CDR2 sequences are SGHDT and YYEEEE.

The clonotype comes from a woman in her thirties or forties in good health and CMV-seropositive. The J gene is TRBJ1-2, the V gene TRBV5-6; TRBD1 matches 7 bases. What was sequenced was PBMCs. CDR3 sequence (DNA): TGTGCCAGCCGGCGACAGGGCAGTGGCTACACCTTC. It yields the protein CASRRQGSGYTF. Complete variable domain (other parts from reference TRBV5-6 and TRBJ1-2): DAGVTQSPTHLIKTRGQQVTLRCSPKSGHDTVSWYQQALGQGPQFIFQYYEEEERQRGNFPDRFSGHQFPNYSSELNVNALLLGDSALYLCASRRQGSGYTFGSGTRLTVV.